The T cell receptor (beta chain) under discussion was sequenced for a study of T cells in women clearing cervical HPV infection. Overall study context: Case blood was drawn when the lesion was first found; control blood after infection became undetectable.

Sequenced by immunoSEQ multiplex PCR; TCRdb stores in-frame clones only, minus some. The sample has some 30,000 clones; the top ten hold around 1.6%. Broader study findings: Controls had more TRBV6-7 (0.16%) than cases (about 0.11%).

Germline trimming cut 4 bases from V and 2 bases from J; bases unmatched to any gene: 3. The CDR3 is 16 residues long. Germline CDR1 LGHDT, CDR2 YNNKEL (reference sequence). All participants had a single incident cervical HPV16 infection, and prevalent HPV16 infections were excluded. Concerning this clone itself: Its antigen is not known. The read finishes 3 residues shy of the CDR3 end, and the germline J gene is used to complete it.

The chain employs TRBV3-1 (or the pseudogene TRBV3-2) and TRBJ2-3; 13 positions agree with TRBD2. The origin of this receptor is a woman aged 18-69 years with a cervical HPV16 infection that either progressed to CIN3+ or cleared (not recorded which). The specimen sequenced was blood buffy coat. The part of the CDR3 DNA that was read is TGTGCCAGCAGCCGACTAGCGGGGGGTCACACAGATACG. This translates into CASSRLAGGHTDT. The whole CDR3 reads CASSRLAGGHTDTQYF.